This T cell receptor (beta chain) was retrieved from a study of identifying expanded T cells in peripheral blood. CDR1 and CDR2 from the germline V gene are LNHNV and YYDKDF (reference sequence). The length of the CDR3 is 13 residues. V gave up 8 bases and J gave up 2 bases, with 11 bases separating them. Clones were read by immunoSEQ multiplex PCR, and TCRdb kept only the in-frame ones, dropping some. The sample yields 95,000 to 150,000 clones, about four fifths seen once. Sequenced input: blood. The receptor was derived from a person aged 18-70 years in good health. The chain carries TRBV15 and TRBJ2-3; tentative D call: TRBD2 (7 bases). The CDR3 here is CATSGGPTDTQYF. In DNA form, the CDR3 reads TGTGCCACCTCGGGGGGCCCCACAGATACGCAGTATTTT.